A selection of T cell receptor beta chains follows, all from one sample in a study of vaccination effects on CD4 cells after COVID-19. TCRdb keeps only in-frame clones here, not all; method: immunoSEQ multiplex PCR. In the table there are 70,000 to 85,000 clones, around 81% of which are singletons. Their recognized antigens are unknown. The starting material was CD4+ T cells from PBMCs cultured with HCoV-229E spike peptides, obtained after COVID-19 vaccination. The receptors derive from a human donor who received a COVID-19 vaccine. The CDR3 runs from the conserved cysteine through the conserved F or W.

v_gene	CDR3aa
TRBV10-2	CASRVSLSTDTQYF
TRBV7-9	CASTQGASYNSPLHF
TRBV14	CASRHLENNSPLHF
TRBV2	CASIQEYNEQFF
TRBV5-8	CASSPEGETQYF
TRBV7-3	CASSLLQGARTGELFF
TRBV18	CASSPYGRGSDEQFF
TRBV7-2	CASSLRSQPSTDTQYF
TRBV6-1	CASSESRDRSNEQFF
TRBV5-4	CASSFPLAGGRSEQFF
TRBV6-2/TRBV6-3	CASGRNTEAFF
TRBV7-3	CASSLAAGGTDTQYF
TRBV6-5	CASSFGQGVYGYTF
TRBV6-4	CASSDVWKGGGYTF
TRBV7-8	CASSLFPMGSYNEQFF
TRBV25-1	CASTPRLQGGELFF
TRBV18	CASSGTANTGELFF
TRBV5-1	CASSMDTGGEQFF
TRBV14	CASSQGLSGHRELFF
TRBV18	CASSPQGSGNTIYF
TRBV3-1/TRBV3-2	CASSQDRRGLRGGNTIYF
TRBV19	CASSRVARANTGELFF
TRBV6-1	CASSDRDRRMNTEAFF
TRBV18	CASSPPGTGYTGELFF
TRBV28	CASSSGGVSGNTIYF
TRBV6-5	CASRPRGTVGTQYF
TRBV18	CASSPQGFLSNQPQHF
TRBV19	CASSNPTGEYITDTQYF
TRBV7-2	CASSPSTSWNIQYF
TRBV14	CASSRQLGGTEAFF
TRBV6-5	CASSSFNTRGYTF
TRBV19	CASRDSRLNTEAFF
TRBV5-1	CASSPDVTNTEAFF
TRBV5-1	CASSFRGPHYGYTF
TRBV6-5	CASSYSRQEAFF